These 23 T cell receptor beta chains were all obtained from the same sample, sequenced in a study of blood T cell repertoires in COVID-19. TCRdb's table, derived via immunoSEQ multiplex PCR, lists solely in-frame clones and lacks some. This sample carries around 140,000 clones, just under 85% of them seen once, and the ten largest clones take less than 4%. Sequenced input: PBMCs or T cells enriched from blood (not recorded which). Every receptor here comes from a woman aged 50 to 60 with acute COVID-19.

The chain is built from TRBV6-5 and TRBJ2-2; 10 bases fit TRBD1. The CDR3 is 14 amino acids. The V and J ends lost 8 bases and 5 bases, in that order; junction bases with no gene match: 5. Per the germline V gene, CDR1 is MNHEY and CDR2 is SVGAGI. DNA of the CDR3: TGTGCCAGCGGGACAGGGGAAGAGACCGGGGAGCTGTTTTTT. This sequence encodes CASGTGEETGELFF.

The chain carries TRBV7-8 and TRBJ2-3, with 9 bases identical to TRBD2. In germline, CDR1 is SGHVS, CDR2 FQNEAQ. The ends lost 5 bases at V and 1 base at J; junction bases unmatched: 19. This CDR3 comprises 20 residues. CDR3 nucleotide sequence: TGTGCCAGCAGCGCCCGGTCGGCCGGCGGGAGGGGGACTGGCACAGATACGCAGTATTTT. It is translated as CASSARSAGGRGTGTDTQYF.

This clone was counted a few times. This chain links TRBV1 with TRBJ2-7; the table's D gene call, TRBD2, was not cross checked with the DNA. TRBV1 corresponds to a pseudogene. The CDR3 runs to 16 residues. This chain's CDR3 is CTSSQVERALSYEQYF. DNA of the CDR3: TGCACCAGCAGCCAAGTAGAGCGGGCTCTCTCCTACGAGCAGTACTTC.

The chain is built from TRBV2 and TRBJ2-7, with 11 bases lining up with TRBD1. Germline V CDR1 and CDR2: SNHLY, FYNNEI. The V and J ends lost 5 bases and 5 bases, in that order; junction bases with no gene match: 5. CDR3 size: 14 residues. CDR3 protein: CASSPGQGVNEQYF. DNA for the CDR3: TGTGCCAGCAGTCCGGGACAGGGGGTCAACGAGCAGTACTTC.

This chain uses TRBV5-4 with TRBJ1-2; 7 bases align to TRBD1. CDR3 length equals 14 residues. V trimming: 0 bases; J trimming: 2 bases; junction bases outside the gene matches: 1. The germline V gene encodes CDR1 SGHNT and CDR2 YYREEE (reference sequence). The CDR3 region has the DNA TGTGCCAGCAGCTTGGACAGGGGCAACTATGGCTACACCTTC. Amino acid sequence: CASSLDRGNYGYTF.

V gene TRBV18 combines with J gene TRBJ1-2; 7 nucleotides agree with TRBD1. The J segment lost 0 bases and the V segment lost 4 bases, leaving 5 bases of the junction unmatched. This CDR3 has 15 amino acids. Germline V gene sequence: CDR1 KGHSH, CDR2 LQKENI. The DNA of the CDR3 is TGTGCCAGCTCACGCGACAGGGCCCCTAACTATGGCTACACCTTC. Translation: CASSRDRAPNYGYTF.

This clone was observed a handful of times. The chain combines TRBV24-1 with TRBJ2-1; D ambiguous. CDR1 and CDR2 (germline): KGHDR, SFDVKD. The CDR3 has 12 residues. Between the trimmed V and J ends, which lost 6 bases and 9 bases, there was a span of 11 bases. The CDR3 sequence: CATSNPALEQFF. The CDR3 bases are TGTGCCACCAGTAACCCAGCGCTTGAGCAGTTCTTC.

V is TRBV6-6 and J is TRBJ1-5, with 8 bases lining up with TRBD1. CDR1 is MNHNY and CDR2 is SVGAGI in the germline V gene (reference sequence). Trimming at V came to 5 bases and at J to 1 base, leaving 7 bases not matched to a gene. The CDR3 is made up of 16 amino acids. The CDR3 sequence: CASSPRTGQSNQPQHF. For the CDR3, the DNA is TGTGCCAGCAGTCCTAGGACAGGGCAGAGCAATCAGCCCCAGCATTTT.

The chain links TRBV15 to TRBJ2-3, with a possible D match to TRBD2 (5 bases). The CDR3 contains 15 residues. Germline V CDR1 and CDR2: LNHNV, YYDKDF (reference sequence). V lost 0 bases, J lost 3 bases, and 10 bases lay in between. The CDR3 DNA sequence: TGTGCCACCAGCAGAGATTATGCGGGTACAGATACGCAGTATTTT. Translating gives CATSRDYAGTDTQYF.

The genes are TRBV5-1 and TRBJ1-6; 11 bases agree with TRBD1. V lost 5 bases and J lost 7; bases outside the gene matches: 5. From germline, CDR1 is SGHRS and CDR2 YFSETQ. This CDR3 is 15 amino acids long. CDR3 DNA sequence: TGCGCCAGCAGAAGGGGGACAGGGGGAAATTCACCCCTCCACTTT. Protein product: CASRRGTGGNSPLHF.

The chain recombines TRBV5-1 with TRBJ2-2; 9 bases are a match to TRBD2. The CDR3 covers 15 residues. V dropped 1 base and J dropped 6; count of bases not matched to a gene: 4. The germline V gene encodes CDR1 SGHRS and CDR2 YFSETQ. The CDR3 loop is CASSLSSGSPGELFF. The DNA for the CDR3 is TGCGCCAGCAGCTTGAGTAGCGGGAGTCCCGGGGAGCTGTTTTTT.

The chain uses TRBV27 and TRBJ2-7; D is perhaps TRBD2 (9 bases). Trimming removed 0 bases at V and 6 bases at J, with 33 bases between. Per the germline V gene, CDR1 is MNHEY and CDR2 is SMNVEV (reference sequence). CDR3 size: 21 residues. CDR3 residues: CASSLSPRQGTRLAGFSEQYF. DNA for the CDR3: TGTGCCAGCAGTTTATCGCCCAGACAGGGGACTAGGCTAGCGGGATTCTCCGAGCAGTACTTC.

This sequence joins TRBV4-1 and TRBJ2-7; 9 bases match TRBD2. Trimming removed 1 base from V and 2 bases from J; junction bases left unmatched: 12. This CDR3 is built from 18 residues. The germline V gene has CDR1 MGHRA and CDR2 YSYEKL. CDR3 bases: TGCGCCAGCAGCCAAGCTCTATCGACTAGCGGTCTAGCCTACGAGCAGTACTTC. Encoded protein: CASSQALSTSGLAYEQYF.

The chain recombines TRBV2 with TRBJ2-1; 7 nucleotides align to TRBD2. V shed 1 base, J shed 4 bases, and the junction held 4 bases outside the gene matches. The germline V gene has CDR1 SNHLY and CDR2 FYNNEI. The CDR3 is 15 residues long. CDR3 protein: CASSEVASGYNEQFF. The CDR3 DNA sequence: TGTGCCAGCAGTGAAGTGGCTAGCGGATACAATGAGCAGTTCTTC.

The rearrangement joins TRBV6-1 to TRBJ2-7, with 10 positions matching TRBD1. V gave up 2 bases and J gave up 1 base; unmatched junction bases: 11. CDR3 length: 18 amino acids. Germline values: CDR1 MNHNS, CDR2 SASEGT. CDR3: CASSEIFVWDRGSYEQYF. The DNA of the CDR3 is TGTGCCAGCAGTGAAATTTTTGTGTGGGACAGGGGTTCCTACGAGCAGTACTTC.

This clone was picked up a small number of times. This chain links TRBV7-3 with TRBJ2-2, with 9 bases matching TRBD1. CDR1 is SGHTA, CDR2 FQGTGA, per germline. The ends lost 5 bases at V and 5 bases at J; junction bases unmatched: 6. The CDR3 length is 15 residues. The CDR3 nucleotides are TGTGCCAGCAGCAGTACAGGGGGCGCAACCGGGGAGCTGTTTTTT. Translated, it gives CASSSTGGATGELFF. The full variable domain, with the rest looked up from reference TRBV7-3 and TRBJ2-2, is GAGVSQTPSNKVTEKGKYVELRCDPISGHTALYWYRQSLGQGPEFLIYFQGTGAADDSGLPNDRFFAVRPEGSVSTLKIQRTERGDSAVYLCASSSTGGATGELFFGEGSRLTVL.

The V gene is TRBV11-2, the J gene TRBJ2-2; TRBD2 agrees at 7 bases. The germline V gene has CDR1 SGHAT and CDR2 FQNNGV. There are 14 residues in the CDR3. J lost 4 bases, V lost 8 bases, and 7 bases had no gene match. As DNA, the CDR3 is TGTGCCAGCCCCCGGGGGGAGTTCACCGGGGAGCTGTTTTTT. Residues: CASPRGEFTGELFF. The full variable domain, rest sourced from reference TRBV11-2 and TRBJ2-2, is EAGVAQSPRYKIIEKRQSVAFWCNPISGHATLYWYQQILGQGPKLLIQFQNNGVVDDSQLPKDRFSAERLKGVDSTLKIQPAKLEDSAVYLCASPRGEFTGELFFGEGSRLTVL.

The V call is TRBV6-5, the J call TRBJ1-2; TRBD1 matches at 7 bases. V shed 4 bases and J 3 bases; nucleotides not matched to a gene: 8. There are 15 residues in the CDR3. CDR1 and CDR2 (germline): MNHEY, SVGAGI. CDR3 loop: CASSSSAGGYYGYTF. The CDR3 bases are TGTGCCAGCAGTTCATCCGCAGGGGGGTACTATGGCTACACCTTC.

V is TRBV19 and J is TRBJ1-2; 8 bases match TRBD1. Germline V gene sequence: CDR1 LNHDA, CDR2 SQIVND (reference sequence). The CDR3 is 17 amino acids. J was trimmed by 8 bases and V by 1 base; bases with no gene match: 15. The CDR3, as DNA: TGTGCCAGTAGTATAGTCGGTAGTGGGACAGGTTCGGGGGGCTACACCTTC. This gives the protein CASSIVGSGTGSGGYTF.

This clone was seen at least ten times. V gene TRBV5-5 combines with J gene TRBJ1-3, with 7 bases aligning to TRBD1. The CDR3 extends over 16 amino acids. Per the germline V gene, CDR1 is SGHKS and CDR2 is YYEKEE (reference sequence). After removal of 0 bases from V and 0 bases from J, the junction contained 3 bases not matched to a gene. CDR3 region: CASSLGGTDSGNTIYF. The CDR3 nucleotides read TGTGCCAGCAGCTTGGGCGGGACAGACTCTGGAAACACCATATATTTT.

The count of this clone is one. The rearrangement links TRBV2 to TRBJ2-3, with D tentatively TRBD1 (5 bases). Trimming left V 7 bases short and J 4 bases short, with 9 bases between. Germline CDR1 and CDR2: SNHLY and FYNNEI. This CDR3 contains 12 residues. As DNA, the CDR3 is TGTGCCAGCAAGGGGTTGCCAGATACGCAGTATTTT. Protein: CASKGLPDTQYF.

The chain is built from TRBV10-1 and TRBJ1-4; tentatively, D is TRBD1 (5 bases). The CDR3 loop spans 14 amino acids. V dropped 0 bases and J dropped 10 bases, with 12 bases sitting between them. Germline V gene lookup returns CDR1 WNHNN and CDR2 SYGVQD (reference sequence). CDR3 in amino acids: CASSESRSGGKLFF. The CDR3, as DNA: TGCGCCAGCAGTGAGTCGCGCTCGGGGGGAAAACTGTTTTTT.

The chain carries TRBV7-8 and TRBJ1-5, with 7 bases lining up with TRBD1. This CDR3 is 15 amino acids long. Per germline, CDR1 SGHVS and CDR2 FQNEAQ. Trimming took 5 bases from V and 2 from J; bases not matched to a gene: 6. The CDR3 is CASSETGDRNQPQHF. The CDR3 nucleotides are TGTGCCAGCAGCGAAACAGGGGATCGCAATCAGCCCCAGCATTTT.